Listed below are T cell receptor beta chains from one sample, sequenced in a study of T-cell reconstitution after alpha-beta-depleted transplantation in children. TCRdb reprocessed the PCR reads with MiXCR, giving one entry per CDR3 protein. The table shows about 500,000 distinct CDR3 sequences, with approximately 32% occurring only once. Sample: PBMCs from the stem cell graft donor, taken from the stem cell graft. These receptors all stem from a human donor who donated a stem cell graft to a child with aplastic anemia. Both conserved end residues are trimmed from each CDR3. Fields, in order: V gene, J gene, CDR3 protein.

V: TRBV5-1
J: TRBJ2-1
CDR3: ASSLSSGNNEQF

V: TRBV5-5
J: TRBJ2-1
CDR3: ASSGTDYNEQF

V: TRBV29-1
J: TRBJ2-1
CDR3: SVEAASYGEQF

V: TRBV12-3/TRBV12-4
J: TRBJ2-7
CDR3: ASSEGSGEQY

V: TRBV6-5
J: TRBJ1-1
CDR3: ASSYSSGVNTEAF

V: TRBV15
J: TRBJ2-3
CDR3: ATSSLGASTDTQY

V: TRBV28
J: TRBJ1-5
CDR3: ASRTRPGPQH

V: TRBV19
J: TRBJ1-5
CDR3: ASSIDRGGYNQPQH

V: TRBV15
J: TRBJ2-2
CDR3: ATSSREPGLAALNTGELF

V: TRBV20-1
J: TRBJ2-7
CDR3: SARDLAGDSYEQY

V: TRBV7-9
J: TRBJ1-6
CDR3: ASSLAGNSPLH

V: TRBV5-5
J: TRBJ2-5
CDR3: ASSPTPTGEETQY

V: TRBV6-6
J: TRBJ1-1
CDR3: ASRGQNTEAF

V: TRBV25-1
J: TRBJ2-2
CDR3: ASSDLGGSVTGELF

V: TRBV6-2/TRBV6-3
J: TRBJ1-3
CDR3: ASSYSPNSSHYSGNTIY

V: TRBV7-2
J: TRBJ1-2
CDR3: ASSPGGPGYT

V: TRBV5-1
J: TRBJ2-1
CDR3: ASSLAGGSTYNEQF

V: TRBV6-2/TRBV6-3
J: TRBJ1-6
CDR3: ASGSPQGGNSPLH

V: TRBV6-5
J: TRBJ1-2
CDR3: ASSWSSPNYGYT

V: TRBV2
J: TRBJ2-5
CDR3: ASTGVQGETQY

V: TRBV20-1
J: TRBJ2-1
CDR3: SAGTLYGRAVVNEQF

V: TRBV10-3
J: TRBJ2-1
CDR3: AIGGQNNEQF

V: TRBV9
J: TRBJ2-5
CDR3: ASSSSGGGQETQY

V: TRBV29-1
J: TRBJ1-5
CDR3: SVQQDSGNQPQH

V: TRBV20-1
J: TRBJ1-2
CDR3: SASPQAGDGYT

V: TRBV5-6
J: TRBJ1-5
CDR3: ASSSDLNQPQH

V: TRBV18
J: TRBJ2-5
CDR3: ASSPTGTGGEKTQY

V: TRBV6-2/TRBV6-3
J: TRBJ2-1
CDR3: ASSSLLQSVHNEQF

V: TRBV12-3/TRBV12-4
J: TRBJ1-1
CDR3: ASSYNRDRPDPF